Included here is one TCR beta chain sequence, with context. Profiling relied on immunoSEQ multiplex PCR, and the TCRdb table lists in-frame clones only, not all of them. The sample yields about 190,000 clones, about 88% seen once. The entry originates in a study of blood T cell repertoires in COVID-19. The V end was cut by 3 bases, the J end by 0 bases, with 10 bases between. The CDR3 totals 16 residues. CDR1 and CDR2 (germline): SGHNT, YYREEE (reference sequence). Sequenced material: peripheral blood. This clonotype was sampled from a woman aged 40 to 49 who had recovered from COVID-19. The chain links TRBV5-4 to TRBJ1-6; D gene unclear. The CDR3 spells CASSSDWGSYNSPLHF. CDR3 DNA sequence: TGTGCCAGCAGCTCGGACTGGGGCTCCTATAATTCACCCCTCCACTTT.